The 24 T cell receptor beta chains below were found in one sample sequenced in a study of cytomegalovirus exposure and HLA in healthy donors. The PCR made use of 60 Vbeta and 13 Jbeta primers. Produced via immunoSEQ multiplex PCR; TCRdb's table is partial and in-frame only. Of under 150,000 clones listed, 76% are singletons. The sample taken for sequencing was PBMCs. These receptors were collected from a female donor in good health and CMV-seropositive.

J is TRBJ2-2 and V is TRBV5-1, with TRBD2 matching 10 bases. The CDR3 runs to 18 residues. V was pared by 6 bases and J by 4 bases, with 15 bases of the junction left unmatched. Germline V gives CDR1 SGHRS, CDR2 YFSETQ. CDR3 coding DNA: TGCGCCAGCACGCTTCTAGCGGGAGCCTTCTCCGGCACCGGGGAGCTGTTTTTT. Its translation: CASTLLAGAFSGTGELFF.

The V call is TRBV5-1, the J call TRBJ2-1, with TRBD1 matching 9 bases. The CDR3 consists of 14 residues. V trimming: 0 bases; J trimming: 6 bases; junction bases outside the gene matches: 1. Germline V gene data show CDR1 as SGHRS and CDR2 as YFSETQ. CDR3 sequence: CASSLDRGRNEQFF. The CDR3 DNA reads TGCGCCAGCAGCTTGGACAGGGGGCGCAATGAGCAGTTCTTC.

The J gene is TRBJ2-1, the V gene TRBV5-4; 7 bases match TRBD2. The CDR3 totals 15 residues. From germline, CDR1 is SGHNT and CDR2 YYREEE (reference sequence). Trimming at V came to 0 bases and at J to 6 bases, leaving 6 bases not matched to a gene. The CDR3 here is CASSLGGSRVNEQFF. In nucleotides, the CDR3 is TGTGCCAGCAGCTTGGGCGGGAGTAGAGTCAATGAGCAGTTCTTC.

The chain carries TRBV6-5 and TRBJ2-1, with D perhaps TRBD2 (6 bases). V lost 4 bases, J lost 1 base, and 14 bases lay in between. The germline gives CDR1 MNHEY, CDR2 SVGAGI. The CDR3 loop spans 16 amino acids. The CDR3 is CASSSATSRSYNEQFF. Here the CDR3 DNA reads TGTGCCAGCAGTTCCGCTACTAGCAGGTCCTACAATGAGCAGTTCTTC.

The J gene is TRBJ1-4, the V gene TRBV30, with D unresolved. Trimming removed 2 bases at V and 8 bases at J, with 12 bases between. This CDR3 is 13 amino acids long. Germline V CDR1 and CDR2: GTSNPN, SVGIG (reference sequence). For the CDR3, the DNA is TGTGCCTGGAGTAAGGTGCCGGGAGAAAAACTGTTTTTT. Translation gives CAWSKVPGEKLFF.

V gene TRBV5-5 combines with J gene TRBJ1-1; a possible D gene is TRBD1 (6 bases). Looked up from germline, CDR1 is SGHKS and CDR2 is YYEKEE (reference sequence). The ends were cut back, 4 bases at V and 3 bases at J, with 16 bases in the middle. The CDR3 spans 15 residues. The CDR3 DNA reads TGTGCCAGCAGCCCAGAGACAGGCCTCGACACTGAAGCTTTCTTT. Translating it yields CASSPETGLDTEAFF.

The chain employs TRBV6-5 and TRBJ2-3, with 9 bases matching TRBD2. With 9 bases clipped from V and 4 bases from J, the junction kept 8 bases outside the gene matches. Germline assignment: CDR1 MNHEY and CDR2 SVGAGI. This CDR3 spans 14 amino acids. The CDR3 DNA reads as TGTGCCAGTTCTAGCGGGGAGGGCCCAGATACGCAGTATTTT. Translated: CASSSGEGPDTQYF.

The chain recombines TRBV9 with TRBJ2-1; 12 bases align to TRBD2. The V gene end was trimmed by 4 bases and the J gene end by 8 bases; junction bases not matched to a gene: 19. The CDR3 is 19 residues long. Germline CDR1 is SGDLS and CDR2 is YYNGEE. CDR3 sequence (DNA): TGTGCCAGCAGCTCTCCTTCGGGGAAGGGACTAGCGGGTATAGATGAGCAGTTCTTC. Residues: CASSSPSGKGLAGIDEQFF.

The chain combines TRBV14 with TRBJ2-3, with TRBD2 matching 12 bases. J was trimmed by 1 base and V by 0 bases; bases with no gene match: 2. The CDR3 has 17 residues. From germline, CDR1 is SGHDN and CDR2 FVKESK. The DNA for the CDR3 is TGTGCCAGCAGCCAAGAAAGGACTAGCGGGGGCACAGATACGCAGTATTTT. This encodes CASSQERTSGGTDTQYF.

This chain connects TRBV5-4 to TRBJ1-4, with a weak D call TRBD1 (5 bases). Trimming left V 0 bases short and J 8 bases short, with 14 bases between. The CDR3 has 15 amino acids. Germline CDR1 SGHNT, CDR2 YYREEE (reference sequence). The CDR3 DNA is TGTGCCAGCAGCTTGGGGGGGGAAGTTCGAGAAAAACTGTTTTTT. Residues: CASSLGGEVREKLFF.

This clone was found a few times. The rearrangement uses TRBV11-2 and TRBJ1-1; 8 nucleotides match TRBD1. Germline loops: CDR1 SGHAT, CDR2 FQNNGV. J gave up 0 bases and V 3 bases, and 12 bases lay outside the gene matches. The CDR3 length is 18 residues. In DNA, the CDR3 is TGTGCCAGCAGCTTTTTACTTGGGGCAGGGGGCATGAACACTGAAGCTTTCTTT. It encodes CASSFLLGAGGMNTEAFF. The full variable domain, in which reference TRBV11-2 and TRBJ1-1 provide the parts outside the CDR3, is EAGVAQSPRYKIIEKRQSVAFWCNPISGHATLYWYQQILGQGPKLLIQFQNNGVVDDSQLPKDRFSAERLKGVDSTLKIQPAKLEDSAVYLCASSFLLGAGGMNTEAFFGQGTRLTVV.

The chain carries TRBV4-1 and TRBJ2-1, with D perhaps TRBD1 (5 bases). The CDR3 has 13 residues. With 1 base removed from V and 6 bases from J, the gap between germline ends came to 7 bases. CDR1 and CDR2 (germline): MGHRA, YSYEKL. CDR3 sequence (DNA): TGCGCCAGCAGCCAAGTTCAGGGCAATGAGCAGTTCTTC. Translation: CASSQVQGNEQFF.

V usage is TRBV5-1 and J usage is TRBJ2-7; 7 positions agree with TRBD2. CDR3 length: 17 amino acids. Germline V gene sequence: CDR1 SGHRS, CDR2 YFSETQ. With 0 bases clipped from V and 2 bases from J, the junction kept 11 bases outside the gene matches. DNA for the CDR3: TGCGCCAGCAGCTTGGGGACCGGGACTACATACACCTACGAGCAGTACTTC. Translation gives CASSLGTGTTYTYEQYF.

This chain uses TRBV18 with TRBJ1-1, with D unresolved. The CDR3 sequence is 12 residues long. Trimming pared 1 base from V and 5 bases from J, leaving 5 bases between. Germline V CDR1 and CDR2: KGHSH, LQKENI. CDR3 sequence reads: CASSPRQTEAFF. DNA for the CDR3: TGTGCCAGCTCACCACGGCAGACTGAAGCTTTCTTT.

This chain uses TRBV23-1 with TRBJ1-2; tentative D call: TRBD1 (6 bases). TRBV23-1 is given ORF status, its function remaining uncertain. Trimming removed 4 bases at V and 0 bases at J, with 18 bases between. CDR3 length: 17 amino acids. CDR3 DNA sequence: TGCGCCAGCAGTCGGCAGGGGCGCCCAGCGACTAACTATGGCTACACCTTC. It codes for CASSRQGRPATNYGYTF.

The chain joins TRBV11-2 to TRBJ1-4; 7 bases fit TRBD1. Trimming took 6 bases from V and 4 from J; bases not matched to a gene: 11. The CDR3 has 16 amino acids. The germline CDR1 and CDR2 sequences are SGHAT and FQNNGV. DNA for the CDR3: TGTGCCAGCAGGCCAGGAGGGGGACAGCTTAATGAAAAACTGTTTTTT. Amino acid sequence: CASRPGGGQLNEKLFF.

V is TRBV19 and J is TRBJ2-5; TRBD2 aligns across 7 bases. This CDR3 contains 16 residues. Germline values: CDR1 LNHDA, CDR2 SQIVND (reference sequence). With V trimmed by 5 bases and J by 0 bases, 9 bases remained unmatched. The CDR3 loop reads CASSGAWGGDQETQYF. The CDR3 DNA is TGTGCCAGTAGTGGGGCGTGGGGGGGGGACCAAGAGACCCAGTACTTC.

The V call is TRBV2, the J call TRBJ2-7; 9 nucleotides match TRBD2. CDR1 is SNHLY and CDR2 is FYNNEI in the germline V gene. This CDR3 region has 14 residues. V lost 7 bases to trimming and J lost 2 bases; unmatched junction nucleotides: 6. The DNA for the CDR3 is TGTGCCAGCACTGCGGGAGGGATTGCCTACGAGCAGTACTTC. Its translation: CASTAGGIAYEQYF.

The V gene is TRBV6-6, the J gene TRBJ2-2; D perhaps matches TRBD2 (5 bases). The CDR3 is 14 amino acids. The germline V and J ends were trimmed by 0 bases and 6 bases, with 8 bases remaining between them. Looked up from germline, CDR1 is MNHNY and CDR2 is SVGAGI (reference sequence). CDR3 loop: CASSYSPSPGELFF. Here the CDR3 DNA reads TGTGCCAGCAGTTACTCGCCTAGCCCCGGGGAGCTGTTTTTT.

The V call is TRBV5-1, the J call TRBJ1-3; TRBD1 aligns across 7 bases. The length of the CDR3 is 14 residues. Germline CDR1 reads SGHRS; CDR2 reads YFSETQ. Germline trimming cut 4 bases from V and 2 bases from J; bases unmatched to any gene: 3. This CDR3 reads CASSTGTAGNTIYF. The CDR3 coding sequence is TGCGCCAGCAGCACCGGGACAGCTGGAAACACCATATATTTT.

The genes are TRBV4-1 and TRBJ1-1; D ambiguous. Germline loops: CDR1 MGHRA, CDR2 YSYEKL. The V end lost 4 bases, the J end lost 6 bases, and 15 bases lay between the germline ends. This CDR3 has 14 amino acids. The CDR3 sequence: CASSLEAEGAEAFF. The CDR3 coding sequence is TGCGCCAGCAGCCTAGAGGCGGAGGGCGCTGAAGCTTTCTTT.

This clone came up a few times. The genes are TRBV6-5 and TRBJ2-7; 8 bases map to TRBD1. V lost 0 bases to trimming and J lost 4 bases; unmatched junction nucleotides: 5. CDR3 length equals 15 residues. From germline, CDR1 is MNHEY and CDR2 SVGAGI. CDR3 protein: CASSYSGTGLYEQYF. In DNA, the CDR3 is TGTGCCAGCAGTTACTCGGGGACAGGTCTATACGAGCAGTACTTC.

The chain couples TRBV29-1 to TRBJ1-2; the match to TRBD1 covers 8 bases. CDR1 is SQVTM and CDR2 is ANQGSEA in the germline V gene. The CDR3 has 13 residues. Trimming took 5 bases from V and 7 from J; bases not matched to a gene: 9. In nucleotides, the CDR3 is TGCAGCGTTCCCAAGACAGGGGCTGGTGGCTACACCTTC. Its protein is CSVPKTGAGGYTF.

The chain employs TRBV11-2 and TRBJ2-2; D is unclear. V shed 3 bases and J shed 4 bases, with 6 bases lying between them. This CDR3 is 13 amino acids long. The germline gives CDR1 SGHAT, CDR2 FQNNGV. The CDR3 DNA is TGTGCCAGCAGCTTGAAGCGCACCGGGGAGCTGTTTTTT. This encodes CASSLKRTGELFF.